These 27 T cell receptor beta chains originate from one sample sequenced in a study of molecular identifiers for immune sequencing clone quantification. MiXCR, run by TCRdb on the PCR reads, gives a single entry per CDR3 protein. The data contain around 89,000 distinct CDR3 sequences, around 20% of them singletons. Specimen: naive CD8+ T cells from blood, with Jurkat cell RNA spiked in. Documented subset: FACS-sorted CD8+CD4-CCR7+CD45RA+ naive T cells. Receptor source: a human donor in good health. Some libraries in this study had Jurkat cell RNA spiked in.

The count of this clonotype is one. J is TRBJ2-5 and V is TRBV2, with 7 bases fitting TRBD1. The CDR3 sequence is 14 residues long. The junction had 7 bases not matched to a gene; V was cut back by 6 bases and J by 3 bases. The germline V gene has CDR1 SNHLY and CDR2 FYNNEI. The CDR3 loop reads CASRDRTTEETQYF. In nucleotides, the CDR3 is TGTGCCAGCAGGGACAGGACGACCGAAGAGACCCAGTACTTC.

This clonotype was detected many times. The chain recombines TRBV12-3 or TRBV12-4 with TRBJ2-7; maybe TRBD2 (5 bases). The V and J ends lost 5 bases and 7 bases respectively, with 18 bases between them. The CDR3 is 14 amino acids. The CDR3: CASSPGSRTGEQYF. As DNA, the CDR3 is TGTGCCAGCAGTCCTGGATCCAGAACGGGAGAGCAGTACTTC.

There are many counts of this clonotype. CDR3 sequence (DNA): TGTGCCAGCTCCCGGGGGACCTACGAGCAGTACTTC. This translates into CASSRGTYEQYF. The V call is TRBV9, the J call TRBJ2-7; possibly TRBD2 for D (6 bases). This CDR3 comprises 12 residues. CDR1 is SGDLS and CDR2 is YYNGEE in the germline V gene. Trimming took 7 bases from V and 2 from J, leaving 10 bases between them.

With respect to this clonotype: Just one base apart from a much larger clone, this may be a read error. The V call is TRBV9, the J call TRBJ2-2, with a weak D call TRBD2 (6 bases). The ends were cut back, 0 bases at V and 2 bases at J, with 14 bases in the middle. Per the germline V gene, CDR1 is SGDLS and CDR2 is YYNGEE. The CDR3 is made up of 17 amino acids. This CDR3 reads CASSVVAWGLNTGELFF. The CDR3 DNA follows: TGTGCCAGCAGCGTAGTAGCCTGGGGACTTAACACCGGGGAGCTGTTTTTT.

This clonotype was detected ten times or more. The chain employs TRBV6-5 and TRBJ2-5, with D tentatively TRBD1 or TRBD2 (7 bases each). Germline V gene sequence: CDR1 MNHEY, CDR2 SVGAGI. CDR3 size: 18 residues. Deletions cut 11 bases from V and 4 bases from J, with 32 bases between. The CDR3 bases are TGTGCCCGCCCCCAAACAGGGGTTACCTTGGCGGGAGTAGAGACCCAGTACTTC. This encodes CARPQTGVTLAGVETQYF.

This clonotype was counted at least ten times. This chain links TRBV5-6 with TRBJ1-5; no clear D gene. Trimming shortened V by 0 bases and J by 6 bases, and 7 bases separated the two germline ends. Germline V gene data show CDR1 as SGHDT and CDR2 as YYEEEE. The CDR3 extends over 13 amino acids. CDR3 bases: TGTGCCAGCAGCTTGGCGGTGGGTCAGCCCCAGCATTTT. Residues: CASSLAVGQPQHF.

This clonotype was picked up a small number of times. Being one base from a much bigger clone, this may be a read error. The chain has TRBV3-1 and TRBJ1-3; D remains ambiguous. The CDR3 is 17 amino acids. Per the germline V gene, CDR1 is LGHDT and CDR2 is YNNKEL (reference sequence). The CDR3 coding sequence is TGTGCCAGCAGCCCCAGAGAGGTCACTTACTCTGGAAACACCGTATATTTT. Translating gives CASSPREVTYSGNTVYF.

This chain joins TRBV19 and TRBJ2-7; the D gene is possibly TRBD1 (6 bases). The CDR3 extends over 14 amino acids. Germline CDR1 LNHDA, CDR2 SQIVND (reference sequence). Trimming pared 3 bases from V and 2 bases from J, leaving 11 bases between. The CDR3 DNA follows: TGTGCCAGTAGTATCACAGGGTCTACCTACGAGCAGTACTTC. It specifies CASSITGSTYEQYF.

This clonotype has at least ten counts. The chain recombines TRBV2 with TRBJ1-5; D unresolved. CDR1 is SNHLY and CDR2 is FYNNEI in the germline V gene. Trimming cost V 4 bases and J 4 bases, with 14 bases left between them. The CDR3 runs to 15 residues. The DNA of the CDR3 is TGTGCCAGCAGTGTAAACGGGGAAGCAAATCAGCCCCAGCATTTT. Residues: CASSVNGEANQPQHF.

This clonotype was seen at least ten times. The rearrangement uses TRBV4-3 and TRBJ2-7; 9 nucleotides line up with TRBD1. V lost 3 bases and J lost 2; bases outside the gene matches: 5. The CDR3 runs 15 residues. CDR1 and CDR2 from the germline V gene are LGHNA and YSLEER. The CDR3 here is CASSQGTGIAYEQYF. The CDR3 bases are TGCGCCAGCAGCCAGGGGACAGGGATTGCCTACGAGCAGTACTTC.

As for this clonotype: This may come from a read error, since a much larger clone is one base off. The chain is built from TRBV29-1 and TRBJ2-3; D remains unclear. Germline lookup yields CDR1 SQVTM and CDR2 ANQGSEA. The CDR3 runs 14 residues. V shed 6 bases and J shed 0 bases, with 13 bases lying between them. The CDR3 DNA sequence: TGCAGCGTCGTCTGGCAGGACAGCACAGATACGCAGTATTTT. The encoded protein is CSVVWQDSTDTQYF.

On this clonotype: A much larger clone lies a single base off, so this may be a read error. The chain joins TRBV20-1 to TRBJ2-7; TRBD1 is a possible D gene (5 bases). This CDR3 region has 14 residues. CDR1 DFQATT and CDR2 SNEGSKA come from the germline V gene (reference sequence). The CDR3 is CSARDLRAGYEQHF. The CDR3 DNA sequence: TGCAGTGCTAGAGATCTCAGGGCAGGCTACGAGCAGCACTTC.

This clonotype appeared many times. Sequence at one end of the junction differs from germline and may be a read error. DNA of the CDR3: TGTGCCAGCAGTTACTCCCGGGTCTCCGACGAGCAGTACTTC. The encoded protein is CASSYSRVSDEQYF. This chain uses TRBV6-2 or TRBV6-3 with TRBJ2-7; no firm D call. CDR1 is MNHEY and CDR2 is SVGEGT in the germline V gene. The CDR3 is 14 amino acids.

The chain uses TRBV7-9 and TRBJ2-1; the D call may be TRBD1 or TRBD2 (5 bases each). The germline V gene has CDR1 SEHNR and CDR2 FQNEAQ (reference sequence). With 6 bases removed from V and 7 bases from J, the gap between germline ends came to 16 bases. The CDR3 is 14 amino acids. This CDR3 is CASSKPGPRNEQFF. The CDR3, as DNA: TGTGCCAGCAGTAAACCGGGACCGAGAAATGAGCAGTTCTTC.

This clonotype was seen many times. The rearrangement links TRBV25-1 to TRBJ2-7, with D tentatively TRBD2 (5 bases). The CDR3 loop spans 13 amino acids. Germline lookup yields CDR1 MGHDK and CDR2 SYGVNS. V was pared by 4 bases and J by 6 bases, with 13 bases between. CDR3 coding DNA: TGTGCCAGCAGTGTTGCACTAGAGGGCGAGCAGTACTTC. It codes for CASSVALEGEQYF.

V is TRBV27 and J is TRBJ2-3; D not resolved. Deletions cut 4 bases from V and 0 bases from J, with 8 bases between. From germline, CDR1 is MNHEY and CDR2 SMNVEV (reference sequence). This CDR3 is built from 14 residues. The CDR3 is CASSSPVSTDTQYF. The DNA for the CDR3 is TGTGCCAGCAGTTCTCCGGTTAGCACAGATACGCAGTATTTT.

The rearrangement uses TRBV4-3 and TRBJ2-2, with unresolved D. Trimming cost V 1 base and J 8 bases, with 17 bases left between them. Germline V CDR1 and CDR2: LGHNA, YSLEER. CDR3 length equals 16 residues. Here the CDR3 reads CASSQGPEFERGELFF. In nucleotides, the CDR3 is TGCGCCAGCAGCCAAGGCCCCGAGTTCGAGAGAGGGGAGCTGTTTTTT.

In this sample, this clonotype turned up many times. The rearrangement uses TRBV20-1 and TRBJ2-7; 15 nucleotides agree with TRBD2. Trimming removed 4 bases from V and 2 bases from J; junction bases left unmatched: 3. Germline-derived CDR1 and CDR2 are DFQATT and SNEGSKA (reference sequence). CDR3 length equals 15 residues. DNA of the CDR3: TGCAGTGCTACGGGACTAGCGGGGGGTACCTACGAGCAGTACTTC. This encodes CSATGLAGGTYEQYF.

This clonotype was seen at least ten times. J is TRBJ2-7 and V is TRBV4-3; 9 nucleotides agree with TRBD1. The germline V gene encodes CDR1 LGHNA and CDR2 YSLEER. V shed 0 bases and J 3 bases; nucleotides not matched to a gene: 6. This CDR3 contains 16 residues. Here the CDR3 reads CASSQDRTGARYEQYF. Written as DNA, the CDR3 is TGCGCCAGCAGCCAAGATCGGACAGGGGCGCGCTACGAGCAGTACTTC.

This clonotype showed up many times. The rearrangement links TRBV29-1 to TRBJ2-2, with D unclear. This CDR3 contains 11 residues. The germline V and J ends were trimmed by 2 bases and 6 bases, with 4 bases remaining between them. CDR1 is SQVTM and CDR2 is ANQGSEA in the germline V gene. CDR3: CSVEWSGELFF. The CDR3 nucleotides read TGCAGCGTTGAATGGTCCGGGGAGCTGTTTTTT.

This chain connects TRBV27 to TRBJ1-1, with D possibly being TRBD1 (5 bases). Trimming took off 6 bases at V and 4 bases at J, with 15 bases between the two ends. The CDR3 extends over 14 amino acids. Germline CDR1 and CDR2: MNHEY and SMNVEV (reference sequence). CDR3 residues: CASRFVGGGTEAFF. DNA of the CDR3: TGTGCCAGCAGATTCGTGGGGGGGGGCACTGAAGCTTTCTTT.

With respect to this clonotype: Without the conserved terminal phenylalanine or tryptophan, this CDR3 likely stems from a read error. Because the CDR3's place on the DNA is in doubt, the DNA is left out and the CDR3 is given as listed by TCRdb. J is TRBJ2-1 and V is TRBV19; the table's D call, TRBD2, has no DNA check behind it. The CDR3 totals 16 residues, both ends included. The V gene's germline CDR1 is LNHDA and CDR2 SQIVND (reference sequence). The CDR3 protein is CASGAGLAGGGDEQSL.

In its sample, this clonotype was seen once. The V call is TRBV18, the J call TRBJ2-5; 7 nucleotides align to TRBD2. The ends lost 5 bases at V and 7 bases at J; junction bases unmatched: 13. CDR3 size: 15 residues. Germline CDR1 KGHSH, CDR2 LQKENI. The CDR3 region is CASSSGLDGWGTQYF. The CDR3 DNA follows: TGTGCCAGCTCATCTGGACTAGACGGCTGGGGGACCCAGTACTTC.

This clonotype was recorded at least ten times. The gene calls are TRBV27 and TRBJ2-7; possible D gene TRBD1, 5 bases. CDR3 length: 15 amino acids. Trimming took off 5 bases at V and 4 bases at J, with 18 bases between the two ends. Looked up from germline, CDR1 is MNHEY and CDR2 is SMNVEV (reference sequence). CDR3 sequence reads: CASSPSARGWYEQYF. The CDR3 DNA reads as TGTGCCAGCAGTCCGTCGGCAAGGGGCTGGTACGAGCAGTACTTC.

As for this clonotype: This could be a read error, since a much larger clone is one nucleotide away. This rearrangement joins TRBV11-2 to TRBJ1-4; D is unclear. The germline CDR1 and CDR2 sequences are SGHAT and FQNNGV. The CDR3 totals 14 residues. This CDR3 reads CASSPDRANKKLFF. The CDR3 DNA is TGTGCCAGCAGTCCGGACCGCGCTAATAAAAAACTGTTTTTT.

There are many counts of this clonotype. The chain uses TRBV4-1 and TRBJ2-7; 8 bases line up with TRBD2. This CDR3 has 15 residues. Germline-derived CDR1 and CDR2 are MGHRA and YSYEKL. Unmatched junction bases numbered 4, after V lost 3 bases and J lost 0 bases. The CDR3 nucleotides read TGCGCCAGCAGCCACCCCGGGGGGGGCTCCTACGAGCAGTACTTC. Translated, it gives CASSHPGGGSYEQYF.

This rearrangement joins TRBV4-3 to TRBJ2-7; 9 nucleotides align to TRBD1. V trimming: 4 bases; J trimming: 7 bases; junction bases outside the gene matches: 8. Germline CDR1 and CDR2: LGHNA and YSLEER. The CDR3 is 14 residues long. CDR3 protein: CASSPYTGGGEQYF. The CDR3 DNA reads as TGCGCCAGCAGCCCCTACACAGGGGGCGGGGAGCAGTACTTC.